Each of the 24 T cell receptor beta chains below was sequenced from the same sample in a study of T-cell reconstitution after alpha-beta-depleted transplantation in children. The TCRbeta library incorporated unique molecular identifiers. One entry per CDR3 protein results from TCRdb running MiXCR on the PCR reads. Of about 640,000 distinct CDR3 sequences listed, roughly 15% are singletons. The sample consisted of PBMCs from the stem cell graft donor, taken from the stem cell graft. These receptors came from a human donor who donated a stem cell graft to a child with acute myeloid leukemia.

This clonotype was recorded many times. The genes are TRBV5-4 and TRBJ2-1; 9 positions agree with TRBD1. CDR3 size: 19 residues. V shed 1 base and J 4 bases; nucleotides not matched to a gene: 15. Looked up from germline, CDR1 is SGHNT and CDR2 is YYREEE (reference sequence). CDR3 sequence (DNA): TGTGCCAGCAGCTTGTCGGGACAGGGAGGACCCTTGAGTTACAATGAGCAGTTCTTC. Protein: CASSLSGQGGPLSYNEQFF.

This clonotype was counted many times. The chain recombines TRBV20-1 with TRBJ1-5; a weak D match, TRBD1 (6 bases). The germline gives CDR1 DFQATT, CDR2 SNEGSKA (reference sequence). The germline V and J ends were trimmed by 6 bases and 3 bases, with 18 bases remaining between them. The CDR3 sequence is 15 residues long. In DNA form, the CDR3 reads TGCAGTGCGCAGGTGAGGACAGTTCCCAATCAGCCCCAGCATTTT. Translated: CSAQVRTVPNQPQHF.

V gene TRBV5-6 combines with J gene TRBJ1-1; D possibly corresponds to TRBD1 (5 bases). The length of the CDR3 is 14 residues. Germline CDR1 and CDR2: SGHDT and YYEEEE. V lost 0 bases, J lost 6 bases, and 12 bases lay in between. DNA for the CDR3: TGTGCCAGCAGCTTGGGTCCAGGAGGGGCTGAAGCTTTCTTT. Translating gives CASSLGPGGAEAFF.

V usage is TRBV6-1 and J usage is TRBJ2-5; 9 bases are shared with TRBD1. CDR3 size: 13 residues. Germline V gene data show CDR1 as MNHNS and CDR2 as SASEGT. After removal of 10 bases from V and 1 base from J, the junction contained 4 bases not matched to a gene. The CDR3 here is CATGDRVQETQYF. Here the CDR3 DNA reads TGTGCCACCGGGGACAGGGTCCAAGAGACCCAGTACTTC.

This clonotype was counted many times. This chain connects TRBV5-1 to TRBJ1-1; possibly TRBD1 for D (6 bases). Per germline, CDR1 SGHRS and CDR2 YFSETQ. This CDR3 is 12 amino acids long. Trimming pared 2 bases from V and 8 bases from J, leaving 10 bases between. The CDR3 sequence: CASSFTGPEAFF. CDR3 in DNA: TGCGCCAGCAGCTTTACAGGGCCGGAAGCTTTCTTT. The full variable domain, with the rest looked up from reference TRBV5-1 and TRBJ1-1, is KAGVTQTPRYLIKTRGQQVTLSCSPISGHRSVSWYQQTPGQGLQFLFEYFSETQRNKGNFPGRFSGRQFSNSRSEMNVSTLELGDSALYLCASSFTGPEAFFGQGTRLTVV.

This clonotype was observed many times. This chain uses TRBV20-1 with TRBJ2-1, with D maybe TRBD2 (6 bases). The CDR3 spans 15 residues. Germline CDR1 is DFQATT and CDR2 is SNEGSKA (reference sequence). The V end was cut by 5 bases, the J end by 8 bases, with 22 bases between. The CDR3 DNA follows: TGCAGTGCTCTTCCTGGGGCTAGCGAAGCAGATGAGCAGTTCTTC. This sequence encodes CSALPGASEADEQFF.

This clonotype was detected ten times or more. The rearrangement uses TRBV7-2 and TRBJ2-3, with D perhaps matching TRBD1 or TRBD2 (6 bases each). The CDR3 is 14 residues long. CDR1 SGHTA and CDR2 FQGNSA come from the germline V gene. Trimming stripped 2 bases from V and 1 base from J, with 7 bases between. The CDR3 region is CASSLRGGTDTQYF. Here the CDR3 DNA reads TGTGCCAGCAGCTTAAGGGGGGGCACAGATACGCAGTATTTT.

This clonotype was observed a few times. The gene calls are TRBV20-1 and TRBJ1-1, with D possibly being TRBD1 (6 bases). From germline, CDR1 is DFQATT and CDR2 SNEGSKA (reference sequence). The CDR3 covers 13 residues. Trimming pared 7 bases from V and 3 bases from J, leaving 15 bases between. CDR3 in amino acids: CSDPTGFYTEAFF. DNA for the CDR3: TGCAGTGACCCGACAGGTTTTTACACTGAAGCTTTCTTT.

This chain joins TRBV20-1 and TRBJ1-4, with D hard to call. The CDR3 consists of 14 residues. In germline, CDR1 is DFQATT, CDR2 SNEGSKA (reference sequence). V was trimmed by 5 bases and J by 8 bases, leaving 18 bases between them. CDR3 sequence reads: CSAGRPPGLEKLFF. The CDR3 nucleotides are TGCAGTGCTGGCCGGCCGCCGGGGTTGGAAAAACTGTTTTTT.

In its sample, this clonotype was seen many times. The genes are TRBV20-1 and TRBJ1-5; 8 nucleotides agree with TRBD1. V lost 4 bases to trimming and J lost 3 bases; unmatched junction nucleotides: 5. The CDR3 has 14 residues. CDR1 is DFQATT and CDR2 is SNEGSKA in the germline V gene (reference sequence). The CDR3 protein is CSAIGQGVNQPQHF. Written as DNA, the CDR3 is TGCAGTGCTATCGGACAGGGCGTCAATCAGCCCCAGCATTTT.

This clonotype has at least ten counts. This chain connects TRBV7-2 to TRBJ2-3; D may be TRBD1 or TRBD2 (6 bases each). V was shortened by 1 base and J by 2 bases, with 13 bases between the two germline ends. The CDR3 is made up of 16 amino acids. Germline V gene sequence: CDR1 SGHTA, CDR2 FQGNSA. CDR3 sequence: CASSLVGGSPTDTQYF. CDR3 bases: TGTGCCAGCAGCTTAGTGGGGGGCTCGCCCACAGATACGCAGTATTTT.

This clonotype was observed at least ten times. The rearrangement uses TRBV12-3 or TRBV12-4 and TRBJ1-1; no clear D. V was cut by 6 bases and J by 1 base, with 12 bases left in between. This CDR3 contains 14 residues. The CDR3 DNA is TGTGCCAGCAGCCCCCCGGAGGCGAACACTGAAGCTTTCTTT. Amino acids: CASSPPEANTEAFF.

Only a few counts were recorded for this clonotype. The junction and the germline gene differ at one end; a read error may be behind it. The rearrangement links TRBV5-1 to TRBJ2-5, with 8 positions matching TRBD2. In germline, CDR1 is SGHRS, CDR2 YFSETQ. CDR3 length: 13 amino acids. This CDR3 is CASSFGLALGRDF. The CDR3 DNA sequence: TGCGCCAGCAGCTTCGGACTAGCCCTGGGCCGGGACTTC.

This clonotype was observed many times. This chain uses TRBV20-1 with TRBJ2-3; TRBD1 matches 7 bases. The CDR3 is 15 amino acids. The V and J ends lost 6 bases and 0 bases, in that order; junction bases with no gene match: 9. Germline V CDR1 and CDR2: DFQATT, SNEGSKA (reference sequence). The CDR3 region is CSAYTPDRSTDTQYF. The CDR3 nucleotides read TGCAGTGCCTACACTCCGGACAGGAGCACAGATACGCAGTATTTT.

This clonotype was counted at least ten times. This chain connects TRBV4-2 to TRBJ2-2; 7 bases are shared with TRBD1. V lost 0 bases to trimming and J lost 1 base; unmatched junction nucleotides: 8. CDR1 LGHNA and CDR2 YNFKEQ come from the germline V gene. The CDR3 covers 18 residues. The CDR3 nucleotides are TGTGCCAGCAGCCAAGATCGACGACAGGGTGGGAACACCGGGGAGCTGTTTTTT. This gives the protein CASSQDRRQGGNTGELFF.

This chain links TRBV10-2 with TRBJ1-2; no clear D gene. Germline V gene sequence: CDR1 WSHSY, CDR2 SAAADI. The CDR3 has 13 residues. Trimming stripped 3 bases from V and 6 bases from J, with 11 bases between. The CDR3 nucleotides read TGCGCCAGCAGTGACGGCGGAATAAATGGCTACACCTTC. As protein: CASSDGGINGYTF.

This chain uses TRBV12-3 or TRBV12-4 with TRBJ2-1; perhaps TRBD2 as D (5 bases). Trimming took 0 bases from V and 6 from J, leaving 9 bases between them. The length of the CDR3 is 14 residues. Here the CDR3 DNA reads TGTGCCAGCAGTTTAGCGGGAGTTAGCAATGAGCAGTTCTTC. Translation gives CASSLAGVSNEQFF.

The chain joins TRBV29-1 to TRBJ2-2, with 11 bases aligning to TRBD1. The CDR3 spans 16 residues. J was trimmed by 7 bases and V by 4 bases; bases with no gene match: 11. The germline gives CDR1 SQVTM, CDR2 ANQGSEA. CDR3 amino acids: CSVGRSDRGHVGELFF. CDR3 nucleotide sequence: TGCAGCGTTGGCCGATCGGACAGGGGGCATGTCGGGGAGCTGTTTTTT.

This clonotype was seen more than once but under ten times. The CDR3 spells CSVATTGTRREKLFF. The CDR3, as DNA: TGCAGCGTTGCTACTACAGGGACCCGCAGGGAAAAACTGTTTTTT. This chain links TRBV29-1 with TRBJ1-4; tentative D call: TRBD1 (6 bases). The germline CDR1 and CDR2 sequences are SQVTM and ANQGSEA. This CDR3 has 15 amino acids. V dropped 4 bases and J dropped 8 bases, with 20 bases sitting between them.

The genes are TRBV20-1 and TRBJ2-5; TRBD1 matches 8 bases. Trimming took 6 bases from V and 5 from J; bases not matched to a gene: 8. Germline-derived CDR1 and CDR2 are DFQATT and SNEGSKA (reference sequence). The CDR3 loop spans 13 amino acids. The CDR3 DNA reads as TGCAGTGCGCATGACAGGGGTTGGGAGACCCAGTACTTC. This gives the protein CSAHDRGWETQYF.

This clonotype was counted at least ten times. The chain combines TRBV20-1 with TRBJ1-1, with 9 nucleotides matching TRBD1. J gave up 6 bases and V 1 base, and 9 bases lay outside the gene matches. The CDR3 runs 15 residues. The germline CDR1 and CDR2 sequences are DFQATT and SNEGSKA (reference sequence). In DNA form, the CDR3 reads TGCAGTGCTAGAGGAGCCGAGACAGGGGGGGCTGAAGCTTTCTTT. This encodes CSARGAETGGAEAFF.

In its sample, this clonotype was seen a few times. The chain combines TRBV9 with TRBJ1-3; D possibly corresponds to TRBD1 (6 bases). There are 16 residues in the CDR3. The V and J ends lost 2 bases and 2 bases respectively, with 14 bases between them. The germline V gene has CDR1 SGDLS and CDR2 YYNGEE. CDR3 residues: CASSVDLRGTGNTIYF. The CDR3 coding sequence is TGTGCCAGCAGCGTTGACTTAAGGGGGACTGGAAACACCATATATTTT.

In this sample, this clonotype turned up many times. The chain employs TRBV29-1 and TRBJ2-1; unclear D gene. Trimming took 3 bases from V and 4 from J, leaving 4 bases between them. Germline V gene sequence: CDR1 SQVTM, CDR2 ANQGSEA. This CDR3 is 11 amino acids long. CDR3 protein: CSVDTYNEQFF. CDR3 bases: TGCAGCGTTGACACATACAATGAGCAGTTCTTC.

There are many counts of this clonotype. The V gene is TRBV29-1, the J gene TRBJ1-5; a possible D gene is TRBD1 (5 bases). The CDR3 extends over 15 amino acids. CDR1 and CDR2 (germline): SQVTM, ANQGSEA. The ends were cut back, 6 bases at V and 4 bases at J, with 19 bases in the middle. CDR3 nucleotides: TGCAGCGTGGCCGTTGGGGTGGGGCCAAATCAGCCCCAGCATTTT. Its translation is CSVAVGVGPNQPQHF.